The sample holds many counts of the clone carrying this TCR beta chain. This record belongs to a study of Graves' ophthalmopathy and Graves' hyperthyroidism. Looked up from germline, CDR1 is SGHTA and CDR2 is FQGNSA. The J segment lost 2 bases and the V segment lost 5 bases, leaving 5 bases of the junction unmatched. The CDR3 spans 14 residues. For repertoire sequencing, the TCR beta CDR3 regions were amplified from RNA transcripts. A first-round RT-PCR used HTBI primers, followed by a second-round multiplex PCR. Using its own MiXCR run on the multiplex PCR reads, TCRdb lists one record per CDR3 protein. The sample gives just over 600,000 distinct CDR3 sequences, over 20% of which show up once; more than 5.5% is in the top ten.

V gene TRBV7-2 combines with J gene TRBJ2-7; 8 positions match TRBD1. The TCR comes from a woman younger than 30 with stable Graves' hyperthyroidism. Some clones in this sample may be carry-over from other donors' samples. Sequencing was carried out using peripheral blood. The CDR3 sequence is CASSTRTGPYEQYF. The DNA of the CDR3 is TGTGCCAGCAGCACTCGGACAGGGCCCTACGAGCAGTACTTC. Supplemented by reference TRBV7-2 and TRBJ2-7, the full variable domain reads GAGVSQSPSNKVTEKGKDVELRCDPISGHTALYWYRQSLGQGLEFLIYFQGNSAPDKSGLPSDRFSAERTGGSVSTLTIQRTQQEDSAVYLCASSTRTGPYEQYFGPGTRLTVT.